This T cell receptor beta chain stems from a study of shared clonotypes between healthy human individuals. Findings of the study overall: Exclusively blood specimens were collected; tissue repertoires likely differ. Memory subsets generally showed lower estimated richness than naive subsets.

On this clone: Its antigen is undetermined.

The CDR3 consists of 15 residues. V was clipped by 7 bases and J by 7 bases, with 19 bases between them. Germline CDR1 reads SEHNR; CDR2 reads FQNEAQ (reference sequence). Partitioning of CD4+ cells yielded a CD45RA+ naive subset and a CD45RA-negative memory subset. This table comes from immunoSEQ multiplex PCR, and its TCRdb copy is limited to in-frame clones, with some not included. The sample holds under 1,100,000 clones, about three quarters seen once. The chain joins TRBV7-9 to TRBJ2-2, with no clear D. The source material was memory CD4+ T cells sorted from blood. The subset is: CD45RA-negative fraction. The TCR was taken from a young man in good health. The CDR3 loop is CASNPAGLVYGELFF. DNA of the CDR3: TGTGCCAGCAACCCGGCTGGGCTAGTGTACGGGGAGCTGTTTTTT.